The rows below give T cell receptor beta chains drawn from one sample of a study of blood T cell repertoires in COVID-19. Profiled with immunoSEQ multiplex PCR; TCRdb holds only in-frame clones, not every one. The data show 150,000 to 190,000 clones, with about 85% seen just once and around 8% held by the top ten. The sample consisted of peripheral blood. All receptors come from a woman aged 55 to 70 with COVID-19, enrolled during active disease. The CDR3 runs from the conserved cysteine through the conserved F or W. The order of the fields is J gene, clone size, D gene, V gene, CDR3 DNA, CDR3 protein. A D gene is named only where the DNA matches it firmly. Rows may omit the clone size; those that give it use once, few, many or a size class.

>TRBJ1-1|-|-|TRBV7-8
TGTGCCAGCAGCTTAGACCGCAGGGTAGAAGCTTTCTTT
CASSLDRRVEAFF
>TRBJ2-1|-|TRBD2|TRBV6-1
TGTGCCAGCAGTGAAATCGAGGGAGGGAACAATGAGCAGTTCTTC
CASSEIEGGNNEQFF
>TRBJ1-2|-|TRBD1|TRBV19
TGTGCCAGTAGTAAAGGGACAGGGGCTCCTAACTATGGCTACACCTTC
CASSKGTGAPNYGYTF
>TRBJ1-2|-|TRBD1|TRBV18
TGTGCCAGCTCACTCGTTGAATCGCCAGGGGGCCATGGCTACACCTTC
CASSLVESPGGHGYTF
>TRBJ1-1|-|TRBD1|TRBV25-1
TGTGCCAGCAGTGAATCCACAGGGGGCGTCACTGAAGCTTTCTTT
CASSESTGGVTEAFF
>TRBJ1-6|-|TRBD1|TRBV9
TGTGCCAGCAGCGTAGCTGGGACAGGGGGTTCACCCCTCCACTTT
CASSVAGTGGSPLHF
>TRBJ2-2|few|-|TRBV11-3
TGTGCCAGCAGCTTTGCTCGGAGTAACACCGGGGAGCTGTTTTTT
CASSFARSNTGELFF
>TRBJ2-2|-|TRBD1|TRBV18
TGTGCCAGCTCAACCGCAGGGGGCATTTTTAACACCGGGGAGCTGTTTTTT
CASSTAGGIFNTGELFF
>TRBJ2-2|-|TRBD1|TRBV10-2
TGCGCCAGCAGTACAGGGGCCGGGACCGGGGAGCTGTTTTTT
CASSTGAGTGELFF
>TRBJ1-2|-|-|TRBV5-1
TGCGCCAGCAGCCCTGAAGGGGATGTCTATGGCTACACCTTC
CASSPEGDVYGYTF
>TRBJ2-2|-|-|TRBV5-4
TGTGCCAGCAGCTTGTTTACCTACAGGGCTGGTTACACCGGGGAGCTGTTTTTT
CASSLFTYRAGYTGELFF
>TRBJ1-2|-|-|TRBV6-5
TGTGCCAGCAGTTACACCGGGAACTATGGCTACACCTTC
CASSYTGNYGYTF
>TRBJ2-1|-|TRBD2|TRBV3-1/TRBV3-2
TGTGCCAGCAGCCAAGAGGTGGGACTAGCGGGAGGTGAGCAGTTCTTC
CASSQEVGLAGGEQFF
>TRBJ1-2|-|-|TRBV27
TGTGCCAGCAGTCCCCTACTAGGGAACTATGGCTACACCTTC
CASSPLLGNYGYTF
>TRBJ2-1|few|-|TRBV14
TGTGCCAGCAGCACGACATGGAATGAGCAGTTCTTC
CASSTTWNEQFF
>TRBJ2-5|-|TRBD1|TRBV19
TGTGCCAGTGTGCCGGGACAGGGGGAAAGAGAGACCCAGTACTTC
CASVPGQGERETQYF
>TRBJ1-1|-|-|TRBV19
TGTGCCAGTACCCCGAAACCCGGGAACACTGAAGCTTTCTTT
CASTPKPGNTEAFF
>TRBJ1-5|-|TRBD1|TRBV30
TGTGCCTGGAGTGCGGACAGGTTCAATCAGCCCCAGCATTTT
CAWSADRFNQPQHF